Listed below are T cell receptor beta chains from one sample, sequenced in a study of blood T cell repertoires in COVID-19. Generated by immunoSEQ multiplex PCR, the TCRdb table keeps only in-frame clones and is missing some. The data hold about 300,000 clones, with approximately 88% observed a single time. Sequenced input: peripheral blood. These receptors were obtained from a young man who had recovered from COVID-19. Both conserved end residues are part of each CDR3. A D gene is named only where the DNA matches it firmly. Size is stated for part of the rows, as once, few or many counts, or as a class when the clone is expanded.

size	V	D	J	CDR3	DNA
-	TRBV21-1	-	TRBJ1-4	CASRKPPGGGNEKLFF	TGTGCCAGCAGGAAACCCCCCGGGGGGGGTAATGAAAAACTGTTTTTT
few	TRBV21-1	-	TRBJ1-1	CASLQGAVTEAFF	TGTGCCAGCCTACAGGGGGCGGTCACTGAAGCTTTCTTT
-	TRBV2	-	TRBJ2-7	CASTLEEPYEQYF	TGTGCCAGCACACTAGAAGAACCGTACGAGCAGTACTTC
-	TRBV29-1	TRBD1	TRBJ2-2	CSVGGTGPTGELFF	TGCAGCGTTGGGGGGACAGGGCCCACCGGGGAGCTGTTTTTT
few	TRBV19	-	TRBJ1-1	CASSAGTEAFF	TGTGCCAGTAGTGCCGGGACTGAAGCTTTCTTT
-	TRBV27	-	TRBJ1-5	CASSRAKNSNQPQHF	TGTGCCAGCAGTCGCGCAAAAAATAGCAATCAGCCCCAGCATTTT
-	TRBV7-8	TRBD1	TRBJ1-3	CASSTRTGHGNTIYF	TGTGCCAGCAGCACGAGGACAGGGCATGGAAACACCATATATTTT
-	TRBV7-9	TRBD1	TRBJ2-7	CASSFAATTGADEQYF	TGTGCCAGCAGCTTCGCGGCCACCACAGGGGCGGACGAGCAGTACTTC
-	TRBV14	TRBD1	TRBJ1-2	CASSQDLGAGGGYGYTF	TGTGCCAGCAGCCAAGATCTCGGGGCAGGGGGCGGCTATGGCTACACCTTC
-	TRBV5-4	-	TRBJ2-3	CASSFGDTQYF	TGTGCCAGCAGCTTCGGGGATACGCAGTATTTT
-	TRBV12-3/TRBV12-4	TRBD2	TRBJ2-5	CASSASGGETQYF	TGTGCCAGCAGTGCCTCGGGGGGAGAGACCCAGTACTTC
-	TRBV6-5	-	TRBJ1-5	CASSRREDSNQPQHF	TGTGCCAGCAGTAGGAGAGAAGATAGCAATCAGCCCCAGCATTTT
once	TRBV6-5	-	TRBJ1-4	CASRKTLEKLFF	TGTGCCAGCAGAAAGACTCTTGAAAAACTGTTTTTT
once	TRBV21-1	-	TRBJ2-2	CASSKGQRRSNTGELFF	TGTGCCAGCAGCAAAGGACAGCGAAGATCGAACACCGGGGAGCTGTTTTTT
-	TRBV3-1/TRBV3-2	-	TRBJ1-4	CASSQVRGFEKLFF	TGTGCCAGCAGCCAAGTCCGGGGTTTTGAAAAACTGTTTTTT
-	TRBV19	-	TRBJ1-2	CASRDSKSYGYTF	TGTGCCAGTAGGGACTCAAAATCCTATGGCTACACCTTC
-	TRBV2	TRBD1	TRBJ2-2	CASSRDRGVNTGELFF	TGTGCCAGCAGTCGCGACAGGGGCGTGAACACCGGGGAGCTGTTTTTT
-	TRBV4-2	-	TRBJ1-2	CASSQEGPGYGYTF	TGTGCCAGCAGCCAAGAAGGCCCAGGCTATGGCTACACCTTC
-	TRBV7-2	-	TRBJ2-5	CASSFAGHLAETQYF	TGTGCCAGCAGCTTTGCCGGACATCTTGCGGAGACCCAGTACTTC
-	TRBV6-5	-	TRBJ1-1	CASSRGLRNTEAFF	TGTGCCAGCAGTCGTGGTCTCAGGAACACTGAAGCTTTCTTT
-	TRBV10-2	TRBD1	TRBJ1-2	CASSPDRGNGYTF	TGCGCCAGCAGCCCGGACAGGGGCAATGGCTACACCTTC
-	TRBV6-6	-	TRBJ2-2	CASSPRKGVGELFF	TGTGCCAGCAGTCCCCGGAAGGGAGTCGGGGAGCTGTTTTTT
-	TRBV27	-	TRBJ2-3	CASSTERAGWSDTQYF	TGTGCCAGCAGTACCGAAAGGGCGGGGTGGTCAGATACGCAGTATTTT
-	TRBV18	-	TRBJ1-5	CASSGQRPGPQHF	TGTGCCAGCTCGGGGCAACGGCCAGGGCCCCAGCATTTT
-	TRBV13	TRBD2	TRBJ2-7	CASRLLAGVSEQYF	TGTGCCAGCAGATTACTAGCGGGAGTTTCCGAGCAGTACTTC
-	TRBV13	-	TRBJ1-6	CASSLGINNSPLHF	TGTGCCAGCAGCCTAGGAATAAATAATTCACCCCTCCACTTT
-	TRBV19	-	TRBJ2-4	CASSTPTGPLFGIQYF	TGTGCCAGTAGTACGCCGACAGGACCCTTATTTGGCATTCAGTACTTC
-	TRBV7-9	TRBD1	TRBJ1-1	CASSSQGGQTEAFF	TGTGCCAGCAGCTCGCAGGGGGGTCAGACTGAAGCTTTCTTT
once	TRBV5-1	-	TRBJ1-2	CASSLEAGLGYGYTF	TGCGCCAGCAGCTTGGAAGCGGGGCTTGGGTATGGCTACACCTTC
-	TRBV7-8	TRBD2	TRBJ2-7	CASSELGEGGNYEQYF	TGTGCCAGCAGCGAATTGGGGGAGGGAGGTAACTACGAGCAGTACTTC
few	TRBV9	-	TRBJ2-7	CASSSGTTPYEQYF	TGTGCCAGCAGCTCCGGGACAACGCCCTACGAGCAGTACTTC
-	TRBV29-1	TRBD2	TRBJ2-1	CSAELGTSGILYNEQFF	TGCAGCGCCGAGCTGGGGACTAGCGGGATCCTCTACAATGAGCAGTTCTTC
-	TRBV6-2/TRBV6-3	TRBD1	TRBJ1-5	CASSWGQDNQPQHF	TGTGCCAGCAGTTGGGGACAGGACAATCAGCCCCAGCATTTT
-	TRBV25-1	-	TRBJ2-5	CASSESEGTAGETQYF	TGTGCCAGCAGTGAATCAGAGGGCACTGCGGGGGAGACCCAGTACTTC
-	TRBV9	TRBD1	TRBJ2-7	CASSGQGAVYEQYF	TGTGCCAGCAGCGGACAGGGGGCTGTCTACGAGCAGTACTTC
-	TRBV11-3	TRBD2	TRBJ2-1	CASSLVLAGGVYNEQFF	TGTGCCAGCAGCTTAGTGCTAGCGGGAGGCGTATACAATGAGCAGTTCTTC
-	TRBV7-6	TRBD2	TRBJ2-2	CASSIQTSGGTGELFF	TGTGCCAGCAGCATTCAGACTAGCGGGGGTACCGGGGAGCTGTTTTTT
-	TRBV29-1	-	TRBJ1-5	CSVALDSNQPQHF	TGCAGCGTTGCTTTAGATAGCAATCAGCCCCAGCATTTT
-	TRBV27	TRBD2	TRBJ2-1	CASSFTSGGEQFF	TGTGCCAGCAGTTTTACTAGCGGAGGTGAGCAGTTCTTC
few	TRBV7-3	TRBD1	TRBJ2-2	CASSSSDRVSPHTGELFF	TGTGCCAGCAGCTCCTCTGACAGGGTATCCCCTCACACCGGGGAGCTGTTTTTT
-	TRBV5-4	TRBD1	TRBJ2-7	CASSSTGAPYAQYF	TGTGCCAGCAGTTCCACAGGGGCACCTTACGCGCAGTACTTC
-	TRBV4-2	-	TRBJ2-1	CASSQDPPFNEQFF	TGTGCCAGCAGCCAAGATCCCCCATTCAATGAGCAGTTCTTC
few	TRBV11-3	TRBD1	TRBJ1-1	CASSGQGMNTEAFF	TGTGCCAGCAGCGGACAGGGGATGAACACTGAAGCTTTCTTT
-	TRBV5-1	TRBD1	TRBJ1-2	CATRTGKNYGYTF	TGCGCCACCCGGACAGGGAAGAACTATGGCTACACCTTC
-	TRBV7-8	-	TRBJ1-1	CASSLSIVRAGDGMNTEAFF	TGTGCCAGCAGCTTAAGTATAGTGCGGGCGGGGGACGGGATGAACACTGAAGCTTTCTTT
-	TRBV7-9	TRBD2	TRBJ2-1	CASSLVPSGGHNEQFF	TGTGCCAGCAGCTTAGTTCCCAGCGGGGGGCACAATGAGCAGTTCTTC
-	TRBV14	-	TRBJ2-3	CASSQAQGPGTDTQYF	TGTGCCAGCAGCCAGGCCCAGGGCCCTGGCACAGATACGCAGTATTTT
-	TRBV6-5	TRBD1	TRBJ1-6	CASSYGQGLLSPLHF	TGTGCCAGCAGTTACGGACAGGGCCTGCTCTCACCCCTCCACTTT
-	TRBV27	-	TRBJ1-2	CASSPLGGNYGYTF	TGTGCCAGCAGCCCTCTCGGGGGGAACTATGGCTACACCTTC
-	TRBV20-1	-	TRBJ1-2	CSASDRGEPGGYGYTF	TGCAGTGCTAGTGATCGGGGGGAACCGGGTGGCTATGGCTACACCTTC
-	TRBV5-4	TRBD1	TRBJ1-1	CASSLRDRVNAEAFF	TGTGCCAGCAGCTTGCGTGACAGGGTGAACGCTGAAGCTTTCTTT
-	TRBV7-8	-	TRBJ1-3	CASSFGQGGNTIYF	TGTGCCAGCAGCTTTGGTCAGGGAGGAAACACCATATATTTT
-	TRBV7-3	TRBD1	TRBJ2-3	CASSLGQGPDTQYF	TGTGCCAGCAGCTTAGGACAGGGACCAGATACGCAGTATTTT
-	TRBV19	-	TRBJ2-1	CASSIGTSYNEQFF	TGTGCCAGTAGTATAGGTACATCCTACAATGAGCAGTTCTTC